Below are 7 T cell receptor beta chains sequenced from a single sample in a study of graft-versus-host responses after intestinal transplantation. The method was immunoSEQ multiplex PCR; TCRdb's version includes in-frame clones alone and lacks a portion of them. The sample has about 7,200 clones; less than 40% are singletons. The specimen was alloreactive CD4+ T cells from a mixed lymphocyte reaction culture, collected before transplantation. Specified subset: CFSE-low proliferating T cells sorted from roughly six-day pre-transplant mixed lymphocyte reaction (GvH or HvG direction). These receptors were obtained from a human patient who was an organ donor for intestinal transplantation.

This clone was counted a few times. The V call is TRBV19, the J call TRBJ1-5; TRBD1 aligns across 9 bases. The CDR3 runs to 14 residues. The germline gives CDR1 LNHDA, CDR2 SQIVND (reference sequence). The J segment lost 6 bases and the V segment lost 6 bases, leaving 6 bases of the junction unmatched. CDR3 residues: CASSRTGVAQPQHF. The CDR3, as DNA: TGTGCCAGTAGCCGGACAGGGGTCGCTCAGCCCCAGCATTTT.

This clone counts as medium-sized (0.01 to 0.1%). This chain uses TRBV5-1 with TRBJ2-1; TRBD1 matches 9 bases. The germline V gene encodes CDR1 SGHRS and CDR2 YFSETQ. There are 15 residues in the CDR3. The J segment lost 3 bases and the V segment lost 3 bases, leaving 4 bases of the junction unmatched. The CDR3 bases are TGCGCCAGCAGCTCGGGACAGGGTTACTACAATGAGCAGTTCTTC. Translation: CASSSGQGYYNEQFF.

V is TRBV6-4 and J is TRBJ2-6, with 9 bases fitting TRBD1. The CDR3 has 16 amino acids. Germline V gene lookup returns CDR1 MRHNA and CDR2 SNTAGT. The ends lost 6 bases at V and 2 bases at J; junction bases unmatched: 5. As DNA, the CDR3 is TGTGCCAGCAGCCAGACAGGGGGAACTGGGGCCAACGTCCTGACTTTC. The encoded protein is CASSQTGGTGANVLTF.

This chain links TRBV11-3 with TRBJ1-2; D is ambiguous. From germline, CDR1 is SGHNT and CDR2 YENEEA. This CDR3 spans 12 amino acids. V was clipped by 5 bases and J by 4 bases, with 8 bases between them. In DNA form, the CDR3 reads TGTGCCAGCAGCGAGGGTTCCTATGGCTACACCTTC. It encodes CASSEGSYGYTF.

The chain carries TRBV25-1 and TRBJ2-1; the match to TRBD2 covers 10 bases. CDR3 length: 14 residues. Germline loops: CDR1 MGHDK, CDR2 SYGVNS. After removal of 3 bases from V and 7 bases from J, the junction contained 3 bases not matched to a gene. The CDR3 sequence: CASSDSGRRNEQFF. The DNA for the CDR3 is TGTGCCAGCAGTGATAGCGGGAGGAGAAATGAGCAGTTCTTC.

This clone was seen a handful of times. The rearrangement joins TRBV5-1 to TRBJ2-7; a possible D gene is TRBD2 (5 bases). The germline V gene encodes CDR1 SGHRS and CDR2 YFSETQ. This CDR3 has 13 amino acids. Trimming took 6 bases from V and 4 from J, leaving 14 bases between them. CDR3: CASTSGEWYEQYF. In nucleotides, the CDR3 is TGCGCCAGCACCTCCGGGGAGTGGTACGAGCAGTACTTC. The variable domain in full, with the rest retrieved from reference TRBV5-1 and TRBJ2-7, is KAGVTQTPRYLIKTRGQQVTLSCSPISGHRSVSWYQQTPGQGLQFLFEYFSETQRNKGNFPGRFSGRQFSNSRSEMNVSTLELGDSALYLCASTSGEWYEQYFGPGTRLTVT.

Within the sample, this clone is medium-sized. The rearrangement links TRBV5-6 to TRBJ2-4; 9 positions agree with TRBD1. The CDR3 runs 15 residues. Germline CDR1 SGHDT, CDR2 YYEEEE. V was pared by 1 base and J by 8 bases, with 7 bases of the junction left unmatched. For the CDR3, the DNA is TGTGCCAGCAGCTTGACAGGGGGCGCTAGGGACATTCAGTACTTC. As protein: CASSLTGGARDIQYF.